Reported below is one T cell receptor beta chain. Its antigen is unknown. This sample was included in a study of cytomegalovirus exposure and HLA in healthy donors. The study's findings and limits: In a later analysis, most CMV-associated TCR beta chains appeared HLA-restricted. Judged likely to be a sequencing artifact was a cluster of highly shared sequence variants. A list of approximately 150 TCR beta chains associated with cytomegalovirus was given.

The PCR used 60 Vbeta and 13 Jbeta primers. Original processing notes: Per a later analysis, the number of unique TCR beta chains was around 80 million, of which 9 million to 14 million were shared. Profiling relied on immunoSEQ multiplex PCR, and the TCRdb table lists in-frame clones only, not all of them. V and J calls and clone size follow that table, whereas D and trimming were derived from the DNA. The sample contains 80,000 or so clones, around 82% of which appear only once. Germline lookup yields CDR1 SGHDN and CDR2 FVKESK. Losses at the gene ends were 1 base for V and 7 bases for J; bases not matched to a gene: 3. The CDR3 loop spans 15 amino acids.

The sample taken for sequencing was PBMCs. The TCR was taken from a man aged 35-49 years in good health and CMV-seronegative. This chain connects TRBV14 to TRBJ1-6; TRBD1 aligns across 8 bases. The CDR3 is CASSQVTGGNSPLHF. For the CDR3, the DNA is TGTGCCAGCAGCCAAGTTACAGGGGGAAATTCACCCCTCCACTTT.